These 10 T cell receptor beta chains were sequenced from one sample in a study of T and B cells in COVID-19 patients. Blood genomic DNA input for TRB amplification was about 240-500 ng. BIOMED2 TRB-A/B primer pools were used in multiplex TRB PCR. MiXCR, run by TCRdb on the multiplex PCR reads, gives a single entry per CDR3 protein. Of thousands of distinct CDR3 sequences in the sample, more than 25% were seen once. The source material was blood. The source is a human donor with active COVID-19.

The rearrangement links TRBV6-5 to TRBJ1-1; possible D gene TRBD1, 6 bases. The CDR3 extends over 16 amino acids. Germline V gives CDR1 MNHEY, CDR2 SVGAGI. Trimming pared 2 bases from V and 0 bases from J, leaving 13 bases between. CDR3 loop: CASSYGRGIMNTEAFF. The CDR3 DNA is TGTGCCAGCAGTTACGGCAGGGGAATTATGAACACTGAAGCTTTCTTT.

This clonotype has more than one count but fewer than ten. The chain employs TRBV12-3 or TRBV12-4 and TRBJ1-2; D unresolved. V lost 3 bases, J lost 4 bases, and 9 bases lay in between. The CDR3 loop spans 13 amino acids. The CDR3 loop reads CASSFDNSYGYTF. The CDR3 nucleotides are TGTGCCAGCAGTTTCGACAACAGCTATGGCTACACCTTC.

The rearrangement uses TRBV15 and TRBJ2-3, with D maybe TRBD2 (6 bases). Deletions cut 5 bases from V and 5 bases from J, with 11 bases between. CDR3 length: 13 residues. The germline V gene has CDR1 LNHNV and CDR2 YYDKDF (reference sequence). CDR3 region: CATSRGRGDTQYF. In DNA, the CDR3 is TGTGCCACCAGCCGGGGGAGAGGAGATACGCAGTATTTT.

This clonotype ranks as medium-sized. The V gene is TRBV6-5, the J gene TRBJ2-6; tentatively, D is TRBD2 (6 bases). CDR1 and CDR2 (germline): MNHEY, SVGAGI. Trimming shortened V by 2 bases and J by 0 bases, and 11 bases separated the two germline ends. There are 17 residues in the CDR3. As DNA, the CDR3 is TGTGCCAGCAGTTACACGGGACTCAGCTCTGGGGCCAACGTCCTGACTTTC. This sequence encodes CASSYTGLSSGANVLTF.

The chain employs TRBV19 and TRBJ1-1, with 10 bases fitting TRBD1. The CDR3 contains 13 residues. With 4 bases clipped from V and 5 bases from J, the junction kept 1 base outside the gene matches. Germline V lookup: CDR1 LNHDA, CDR2 SQIVND (reference sequence). CDR3 residues: CASSRTGGTEAFF. In DNA, the CDR3 is TGTGCCAGTAGTAGGACAGGGGGAACTGAAGCTTTCTTT. Full variable domain (remainder filled in from reference TRBV19 and TRBJ1-1): DGGITQSPKYLFRKEGQNVTLSCEQNLNHDAMYWYRQDPGQGLRLIYYSQIVNDFQKGDIAEGYSVSREKKESFPLTVTSAQKNPTAFYLCASSRTGGTEAFFGQGTRLTVV.

This clonotype has more than one count but fewer than ten. The rearrangement links TRBV15 to TRBJ2-1, with D possibly being TRBD2 (6 bases). V lost 5 bases and J lost 1, with 18 bases in between. This CDR3 is built from 17 residues. The germline V gene encodes CDR1 LNHNV and CDR2 YYDKDF (reference sequence). In DNA form, the CDR3 reads TGTGCCACCAGCGGCCTAGGACTAACTCATTCCTACAATGAGCAGTTCTTC. Translating it yields CATSGLGLTHSYNEQFF.

This clonotype turned up a few times. This chain uses TRBV27 with TRBJ2-1; 10 bases align to TRBD2. This CDR3 spans 15 amino acids. J lost 5 bases, V lost 3 bases, and 4 bases had no gene match. The germline V gene encodes CDR1 MNHEY and CDR2 SMNVEV (reference sequence). The CDR3 DNA follows: TGTGCCAGCAGTTTTTGGACTAGCGGAAACAATGAGCAGTTCTTC. As protein: CASSFWTSGNNEQFF.

This chain connects TRBV2 to TRBJ2-5; D is undetermined. CDR1 SNHLY and CDR2 FYNNEI come from the germline V gene. V shed 4 bases and J shed 4 bases, with 10 bases lying between them. The CDR3 contains 13 residues. CDR3 loop: CASSGTFRETQYF. CDR3 DNA: TGTGCCAGCAGTGGGACGTTTCGAGAGACCCAGTACTTC.

This clonotype was detected only a few times. The V gene is TRBV15, the J gene TRBJ2-1; 11 positions agree with TRBD2. The junction had 5 bases not matched to a gene; V was cut back by 0 bases and J by 10 bases. The CDR3 is 15 residues long. Germline CDR1 LNHNV, CDR2 YYDKDF (reference sequence). CDR3 coding DNA: TGTGCCACCAGCAGAGAAACTAGCGGGAGCGGCGAGCAGTTCTTC. Protein: CATSRETSGSGEQFF. The entire variable domain, with the rest obtained from reference TRBV15 and TRBJ2-1, is as follows: DAMVIQNPRYQVTQFGKPVTLSCSQTLNHNVMYWYQQKSSQAPKLLFHYYDKDFNNEADTPDNFQSRRPNTSFCFLDIRSPGLGDTAMYLCATSRETSGSGEQFFGPGTRLTVL.

This clonotype occurred a few times. V is TRBV10-3 and J is TRBJ2-2; the D gene is possibly TRBD1 (5 bases). CDR1 is ENHRY, CDR2 SYGVKD, per germline. CDR3 length: 13 residues. The germline V and J ends were trimmed by 3 bases and 3 bases, with 5 bases remaining between them. The CDR3 is CAISDRDTGELFF. In DNA form, the CDR3 reads TGTGCCATCAGTGACAGGGACACCGGGGAGCTGTTTTTT.